This record looks at one T cell receptor (beta chain) sequence and its context. Antigen specificity is unknown. TCRdb's table, derived via immunoSEQ multiplex PCR, lists solely in-frame clones and lacks some. The data show hundreds of thousands of clones, with over 75% seen just once and more than 3% held by the top ten. This CDR3 spans 17 amino acids. J lost 5 bases, V lost 3 bases, and 7 bases had no gene match. Per the germline V gene, CDR1 is PRHDT and CDR2 is FYEKMQ (reference sequence). The data stem from a study of Ad26.COV2.S vaccination and SARS-CoV-2 variants. Study at large: The trial was COV1001 and the donor's arm was Ad26.COV2.S.

Treatment noted: about 20 received Ad26.COV2.S at low or high dose, single or two shots; about 5 received placebo; per-sample allocation not given. Sampling took place 63 days after the first vaccine or placebo injection. Points from the study as a whole: Possible underestimation of total T cell responses by the TCR breadth and depth analyses was noted. The study found similar non-spike TCR breadth in vaccine and placebo recipients.

The clonotype comes from a person aged 18-65 years who received the Ad26.COV2.S COVID-19 vaccine or a placebo. The V call is TRBV13, the J call TRBJ1-6; TRBD1 matches at 10 bases. The material sequenced was peripheral blood, taken in a trial of Ad26.COV2.S vaccine versus placebo. The CDR3 DNA reads TGTGCCAGCAGCTTTTCCTTGGACAGGGGGAATAATTCACCCCTCCACTTT. This gives the protein CASSFSLDRGNNSPLHF.